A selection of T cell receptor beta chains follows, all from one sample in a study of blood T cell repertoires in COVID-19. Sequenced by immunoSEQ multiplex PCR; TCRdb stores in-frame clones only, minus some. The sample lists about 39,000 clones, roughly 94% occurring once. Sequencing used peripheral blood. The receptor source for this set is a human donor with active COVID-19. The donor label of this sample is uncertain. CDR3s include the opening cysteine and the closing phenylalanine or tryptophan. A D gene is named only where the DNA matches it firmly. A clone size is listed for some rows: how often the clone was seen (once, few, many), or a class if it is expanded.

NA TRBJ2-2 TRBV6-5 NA CASSWQGNTGELFF TGTGCCAGCAGTTGGCAGGGGAACACCGGGGAGCTGTTTTTT
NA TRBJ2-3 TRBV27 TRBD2 CASREAGGRTDTQYF TGTGCCAGCAGAGAAGCGGGGGGACGCACAGATACGCAGTATTTT
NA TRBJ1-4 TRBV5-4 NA CASSVQGPNEKLFF TGTGCCAGCAGCGTACAGGGACCTAATGAAAAACTGTTTTTT
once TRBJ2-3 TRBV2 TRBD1 CASSYSGQNTDTQYF TGTGCCAGCAGTTACTCGGGACAGAACACAGATACGCAGTATTTT
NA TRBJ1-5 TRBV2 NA CASSGKLNQPQHF TGTGCCAGCAGTGGTAAGCTGAATCAGCCCCAGCATTTT
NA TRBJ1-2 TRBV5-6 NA CASSFGARGSGYTF TGTGCCAGCAGCTTTGGGGCAAGGGGAAGTGGCTACACCTTC
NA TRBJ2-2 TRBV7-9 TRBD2 CASRQTLAGAGELFF TGTGCCAGCAGGCAGACTCTAGCGGGAGCCGGGGAGCTGTTTTTT
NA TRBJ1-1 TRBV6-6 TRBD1 CASSHRRGTGGVMNTEAFF TGTGCCAGCAGTCACCGAAGGGGGACAGGGGGCGTAATGAACACTGAAGCTTTCTTT
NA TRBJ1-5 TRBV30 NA CAWSAQHRNQPQHF TGTGCCTGGAGCGCACAGCACCGGAATCAGCCCCAGCATTTT
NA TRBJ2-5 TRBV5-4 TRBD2 CASSSGTSGRETQYF TGTGCCAGCAGCTCCGGGACTAGCGGGAGGGAGACCCAGTACTTC
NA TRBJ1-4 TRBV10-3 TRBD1 CAISESIVVRTGLPTNEKLFF TGTGCCATCAGTGAGTCGATAGTGGTGAGGACAGGGCTTCCAACTAATGAAAAACTGTTTTTT
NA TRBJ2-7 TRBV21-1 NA CASDDRSGEQYF TGTGCCAGCGATGACAGGTCGGGCGAGCAGTACTTC
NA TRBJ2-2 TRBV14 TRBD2 CASSPTSGRIGELFF TGTGCCAGCAGCCCGACTAGCGGGAGAATCGGGGAGCTGTTTTTT
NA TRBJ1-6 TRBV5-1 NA CASSLNGHNSYNSPLHF TGCGCCAGCAGCTTGAATGGGCACAACTCCTATAATTCACCCCTCCACTTT
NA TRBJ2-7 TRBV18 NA CASSPSLIDEQYF TGTGCCAGCTCACCGAGTCTGATCGACGAGCAGTACTTC
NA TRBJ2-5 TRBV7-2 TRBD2 CASSLGLAGETQYF TGTGCCAGCAGCTTAGGACTAGCGGGAGAGACCCAGTACTTC
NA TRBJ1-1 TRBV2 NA CASCRLAERCFEAFF TGTGCCAGCTGTCGCTTGGCGGAAAGGTGTTTTGAAGCTTTCTTT
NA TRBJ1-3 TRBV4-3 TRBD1 CASSQHGQDSGNTIYF TGCGCCAGCAGCCAACACGGACAGGACTCTGGAAACACCATATATTTT
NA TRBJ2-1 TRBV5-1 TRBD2 CASSDRTSGGANEQFF TGCGCCAGCAGCGACCGGACTAGCGGGGGGGCCAATGAGCAGTTCTTC
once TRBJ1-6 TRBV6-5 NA CASSFGQGNSPLHF TGTGCCAGCAGTTTCGGGCAGGGGAATTCACCCCTCCACTTT
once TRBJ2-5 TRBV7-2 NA CASSLGGAGETQYF TGTGCCAGCAGCTTGGGGGGTGCAGGCGAGACCCAGTACTTC
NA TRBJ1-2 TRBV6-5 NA CASTLITTAYGYTF TGTGCCAGCACCCTGATAACGACAGCCTATGGCTACACCTTC
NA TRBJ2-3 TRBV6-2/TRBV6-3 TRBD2 CASSIPGLAGTDTQYF TGTGCCAGCAGTATACCGGGACTAGCGGGCACAGATACGCAGTATTTT
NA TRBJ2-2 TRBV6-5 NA CASSRGGELFF TGTGCCAGTTCCCGGGGGGGGGAGCTGTTTTTT
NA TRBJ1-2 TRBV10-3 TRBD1 CAISMTGGDGYTF TGTGCCATCAGTATGACAGGGGGCGATGGCTACACCTTC
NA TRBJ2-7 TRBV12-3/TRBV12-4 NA CASSSRLNEQYF TGTGCCAGCAGTTCCCGACTTAACGAGCAGTACTTC
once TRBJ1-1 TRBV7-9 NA CASRLTQGGTEAFF TGTGCCAGCAGGCTCACCCAGGGAGGCACTGAAGCTTTCTTT
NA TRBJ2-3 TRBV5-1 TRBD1 CASSLVTGGAADTQYF TGCGCCAGCAGCTTGGTTACAGGGGGCGCGGCAGATACGCAGTATTTT
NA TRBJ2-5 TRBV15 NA CATSRHPEKETQYF TGTGCCACCAGCAGGCACCCCGAGAAAGAGACCCAGTACTTC
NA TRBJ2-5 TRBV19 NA CASSPKGESRQETQYF TGTGCCAGTAGTCCAAAGGGGGAGAGTCGGCAAGAGACCCAGTACTTC
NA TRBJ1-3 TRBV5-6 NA CASSPSLYLSGNTIYF TGTGCCAGCAGTCCCTCCCTATACCTCTCTGGAAACACCATATATTTT
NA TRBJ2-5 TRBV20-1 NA CSASSAVRGLREETQYF TGCAGTGCTAGTAGTGCTGTGCGGGGACTCCGGGAAGAGACCCAGTACTTC
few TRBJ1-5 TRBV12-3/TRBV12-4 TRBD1 CASRGQGNQPQHF TGTGCCAGCAGGGGACAGGGCAATCAGCCCCAGCATTTT
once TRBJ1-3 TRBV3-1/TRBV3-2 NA CASSQAGGGNTIYF TGTGCCAGCAGCCAAGCCGGAGGGGGAAACACCATATATTTT
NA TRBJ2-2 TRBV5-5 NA CASSFDSTPGTGELFF TGTGCCAGCAGCTTTGACTCGACCCCGGGCACCGGGGAGCTGTTTTTT
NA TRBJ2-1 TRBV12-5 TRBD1 CASAGDRGNEQFF TGTGCTAGTGCCGGGGACAGGGGAAATGAGCAGTTCTTC
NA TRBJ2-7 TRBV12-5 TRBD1 CASGFGGQGAYEQYF TGTGCTAGTGGTTTTGGTGGGCAGGGGGCTTACGAGCAGTACTTC
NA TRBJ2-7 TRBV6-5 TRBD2 CASSTIAGGPYEQYF TGTGCCAGCAGTACCATAGCGGGGGGCCCCTACGAGCAGTACTTC
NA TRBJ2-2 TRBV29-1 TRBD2 CSGTSGTGELFF TGCAGCGGGACTAGCGGAACCGGGGAGCTGTTTTTT
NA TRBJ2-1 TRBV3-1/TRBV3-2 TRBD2 CASSPLTAGGGDEQFF TGTGCCAGCAGCCCTCTTACGGCGGGAGGCGGGGATGAGCAGTTCTTC
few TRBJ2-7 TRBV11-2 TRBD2 CASSPGTSNFGEQYF TGTGCCAGCAGTCCCGGGACTAGCAACTTTGGAGAGCAGTACTTC
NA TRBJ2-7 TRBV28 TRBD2 CASSPTSGLLTYEQYF TGTGCCAGCAGCCCGACTAGCGGGCTCCTTACCTACGAGCAGTACTTC
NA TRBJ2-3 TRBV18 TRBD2 CASSPGKREFRDTQYF TGTGCCAGCTCACCGGGGAAGCGGGAGTTTAGGGATACGCAGTATTTT
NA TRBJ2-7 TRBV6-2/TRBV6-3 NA CASSYGGGELSYEQYF TGTGCCAGCAGTTACGGTGGCGGAGAGCTTTCCTACGAGCAGTACTTC
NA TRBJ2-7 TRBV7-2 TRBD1 CASSSPQGLGYEQYF TGTGCCAGCAGCTCCCCACAGGGGCTCGGCTACGAGCAGTACTTC
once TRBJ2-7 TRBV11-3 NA CASSQGHLWEQYF TGTGCCAGCAGCCAGGGGCACCTTTGGGAGCAGTACTTC
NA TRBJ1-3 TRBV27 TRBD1 CASSAGGPGNTIYF TGTGCCAGCAGCGCAGGGGGGCCTGGAAACACCATATATTTT
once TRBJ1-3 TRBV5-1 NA CASRSSPGRSGNTIYF TGCGCCAGCAGATCCTCCCCTGGCCGCTCTGGAAACACCATATATTTT
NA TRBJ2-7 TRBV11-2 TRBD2 CASSLASGGHSYEQYF TGTGCCAGCAGCTTAGCTAGCGGGGGGCACTCCTACGAGCAGTACTTC
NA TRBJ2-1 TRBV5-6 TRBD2 CASSSRREPYNEQFF TGTGCCAGCAGCTCTCGGCGGGAGCCCTACAATGAGCAGTTCTTC
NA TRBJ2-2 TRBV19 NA CASSILGAANTGELFF TGTGCCAGTAGTATCTTGGGGGCAGCGAACACCGGGGAGCTGTTTTTT